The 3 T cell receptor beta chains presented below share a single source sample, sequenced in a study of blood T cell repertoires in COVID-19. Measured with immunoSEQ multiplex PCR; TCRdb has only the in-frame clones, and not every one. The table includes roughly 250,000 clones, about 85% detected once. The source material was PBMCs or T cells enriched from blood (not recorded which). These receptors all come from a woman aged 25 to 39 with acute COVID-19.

The CDR3 protein is CASSSTLGQGGQYF. CDR3 nucleotides: TGCGCCAGCAGCTCAACCCTGGGACAGGGCGGGCAGTACTTC. The V and J genes are TRBV5-1 and TRBJ2-7; 9 bases map to TRBD1. V dropped 3 bases and J dropped 9; count of bases not matched to a gene: 10. The germline V gene encodes CDR1 SGHRS and CDR2 YFSETQ. This CDR3 spans 14 amino acids. The variable domain in full, completed from reference TRBV5-1 and TRBJ2-7, reads KAGVTQTPRYLIKTRGQQVTLSCSPISGHRSVSWYQQTPGQGLQFLFEYFSETQRNKGNFPGRFSGRQFSNSRSEMNVSTLELGDSALYLCASSSTLGQGGQYFGPGTRLTVT.

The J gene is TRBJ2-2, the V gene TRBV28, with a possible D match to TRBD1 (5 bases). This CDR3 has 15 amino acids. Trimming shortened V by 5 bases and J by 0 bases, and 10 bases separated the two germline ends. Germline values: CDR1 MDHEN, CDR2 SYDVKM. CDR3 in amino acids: CASSPRTTNTGELFF. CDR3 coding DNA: TGTGCCAGCAGTCCAAGGACAACGAACACCGGGGAGCTGTTTTTT.

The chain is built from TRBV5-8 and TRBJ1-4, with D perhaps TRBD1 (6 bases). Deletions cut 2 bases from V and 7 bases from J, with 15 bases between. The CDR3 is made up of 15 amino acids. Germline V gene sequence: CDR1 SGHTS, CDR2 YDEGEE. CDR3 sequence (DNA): TGTGCCAGCAGCTTCAACGCCCAGGGGAGTGAAAAACTGTTTTTT. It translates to CASSFNAQGSEKLFF.